The sequence of this T cell receptor beta chain was determined in a study of T-cell memory formation after mild COVID-19. Overall study context: For the most part, TCR clusters were specific to one donor.

This CDR3 has 15 amino acids. Germline V CDR1 and CDR2: SGHRS, YFSETQ. The ends were cut back, 4 bases at V and 4 bases at J, with 17 bases in the middle. Whole-study findings and limits: A second wave of clones peaked on day 37, and their SARS-CoV-2 specificity went unconfirmed.

5'RACE with constant-segment primers built TCRalpha and TCRbeta cDNA libraries with UMIs. TCRdb reprocessed the 5' RACE reads with MiXCR, giving one entry per CDR3 protein. The repertoire has 400,000 to 500,000 distinct CDR3 sequences, around 19% of them found once; the top ten carry around 8%. Concerning this clonotype: Its antigen is as yet unknown.

This chain uses TRBV5-1 with TRBJ1-1; no reliable D call. The source is an adult woman who had mild COVID-19 (a few samples of this study predate the infection). Cell type and time point are not known. Source material: PBMCs or a T cell subset sorted from them (not recorded which). CDR3 in amino acids: CASSNPQVTVTEAFF. DNA for the CDR3: TGCGCCAGCAGCAACCCACAAGTTACAGTCACTGAAGCTTTCTTT.